The 7 T cell receptor beta chains below were found in one sample sequenced in a study of vaccination and CD4 T cells after COVID-19. Researchers used the Oncomine TCR Beta short-read assay to sequence DNA from cultured CD4+ T cells. MiXCR, applied by TCRdb to the PCR reads, yields one record per CDR3 protein. The sample contains approximately 11,000 distinct CDR3 sequences, 41% of which appear only once. The sample's treatment: approximately 10-day PBMC culture with coronavirus spike peptide pools or control peptides (ViraFEST assay). For these receptors, no antigen is known. The sample in question was CD4+ T cells from blood, cultured in vitro, obtained after SARS-CoV-2 vaccination. The receptors stem from a human donor who had recovered from COVID-19.

This sequence joins TRBV4-3 and TRBJ1-4, with TRBD1 identical over 9 bases. Germline V gene sequence: CDR1 LGHNA, CDR2 YSLEER. With 4 bases clipped from V and 6 bases from J, the junction kept 6 bases outside the gene matches. This CDR3 comprises 15 residues. CDR3 bases: TGCGCCAGCAGCCGACGACAGGGGGACGATGAAAAACTGTTTTTT. As protein: CASSRRQGDDEKLFF.

This clonotype was counted only a few times. The rearrangement links TRBV20-1 to TRBJ2-4; a possible D gene is TRBD1 (6 bases). Trimming removed 6 bases from V and 6 bases from J, with 12 bases in between. Germline-derived CDR1 and CDR2 are DFQATT and SNEGSKA (reference sequence). This CDR3 comprises 12 residues. The CDR3 here is CSAPGESNIQYF. The CDR3 nucleotides are TGCAGTGCCCCAGGGGAGTCAAACATTCAGTACTTC.

This clonotype is large (0.1 to 1%) by share. The chain combines TRBV25-1 with TRBJ1-5; D is unclear. The germline CDR1 and CDR2 sequences are MGHDK and SYGVNS. Deletions cut 3 bases from V and 1 base from J, with 7 bases between. The CDR3 loop spans 14 amino acids. Written as DNA, the CDR3 is TGTGCCAGCAGTGACAGTAGGAGCAATCAGCCCCAGCATTTT. Its translation is CASSDSRSNQPQHF.

The chain recombines TRBV7-9 with TRBJ1-1; the D is unclear. The CDR3 consists of 12 residues. Germline CDR1 reads SEHNR; CDR2 reads FQNEAQ (reference sequence). Deletions cut 11 bases from V and 0 bases from J, with 10 bases between. CDR3 amino acids: CAGETLNTEAFF. In DNA form, the CDR3 reads TGTGCCGGGGAAACCTTGAACACTGAAGCTTTCTTT.

The chain recombines TRBV11-3 with TRBJ2-5; possibly TRBD1 for D (5 bases). The CDR3 is 13 amino acids. The V gene lost 5 bases and the J gene lost 2 bases, with 9 bases spanning the gap. In germline, CDR1 is SGHNT, CDR2 YENEEA. The chain's CDR3 is CASSLRQQETQYF. The DNA for the CDR3 is TGTGCCAGCAGCCTACGACAGCAAGAGACCCAGTACTTC.

V gene TRBV19 combines with J gene TRBJ1-1; D unresolved. Trimming removed 5 bases at V and 1 base at J, with 5 bases between. CDR1 is LNHDA and CDR2 is SQIVND in the germline V gene (reference sequence). This CDR3 spans 12 amino acids. The CDR3 DNA reads as TGTGCCAGTAGTCCCAGGAACACTGAAGCTTTCTTT. It encodes CASSPRNTEAFF. Full variable domain (rest looked up from reference TRBV19 and TRBJ1-1): DGGITQSPKYLFRKEGQNVTLSCEQNLNHDAMYWYRQDPGQGLRLIYYSQIVNDFQKGDIAEGYSVSREKKESFPLTVTSAQKNPTAFYLCASSPRNTEAFFGQGTRLTVV.

The V call is TRBV6-5, the J call TRBJ2-7; 8 bases fit TRBD1. This CDR3 has 15 residues. Trimming removed 1 base from V and 2 bases from J; junction bases left unmatched: 4. Germline V gene data show CDR1 as MNHEY and CDR2 as SVGAGI. The CDR3 DNA follows: TGTGCCAGCAGTTACTATGGCAGGGGGCCCTACGAGCAGTACTTC. It specifies CASSYYGRGPYEQYF.